The 20 T cell receptor beta chains given below trace back to one sample, sequenced in a study of PD-1 blockade in classical Hodgkin lymphoma. Every single patient, without exception, relapsed after autologous stem cell transplantation, and brentuximab vedotin exposure varied. The data were produced by immunoSEQ multiplex PCR, yet TCRdb's version contains in-frame clones alone and is incomplete. The repertoire holds about 40,000 clones, with 60% to 75% as singletons. Sequences were derived from peripheral blood mononuclear cells (PBMCs), sampled at baseline. The receptors derive from a human donor with classical Hodgkin lymphoma.

The chain couples TRBV5-4 to TRBJ1-2, with 7 bases that match TRBD1. Germline loops: CDR1 SGHNT, CDR2 YYREEE (reference sequence). With 3 bases clipped from V and 2 bases from J, the junction kept 7 bases outside the gene matches. The CDR3 is made up of 15 amino acids. The CDR3 DNA sequence: TGTGCCAGCAGCTCAATGACAGGGATAAACTATGGCTACACCTTC. Protein: CASSSMTGINYGYTF.

This chain joins TRBV10-3 and TRBJ1-1; weak D call: TRBD1 (5 bases). The CDR3 runs 13 residues. From germline, CDR1 is ENHRY and CDR2 SYGVKD. Trimming shortened V by 11 bases and J by 1 base, and 14 bases separated the two germline ends. DNA for the CDR3: TGTGCCGCGGCAGCGGGGGGGAACACTGAAGCTTTCTTT. This encodes CAAAAGGNTEAFF.

The rearrangement joins TRBV18 to TRBJ2-7, with D perhaps matching TRBD1 (6 bases). The length of the CDR3 is 13 residues. Germline lookup yields CDR1 KGHSH and CDR2 LQKENI. Trimming took off 2 bases at V and 11 bases at J, with 16 bases between the two ends. CDR3 residues: CASSPGSEQGKYF. The CDR3 nucleotides are TGTGCCAGCTCACCAGGATCGGAGCAGGGGAAGTACTTC.

This sequence joins TRBV11-2 and TRBJ2-1; 9 bases match TRBD1. The J segment lost 4 bases and the V segment lost 2 bases, leaving 12 bases of the junction unmatched. This CDR3 has 18 amino acids. The germline V gene has CDR1 SGHAT and CDR2 FQNNGV. The CDR3 loop reads CASSLTPQQGAPYNEQFF. For the CDR3, the DNA is TGTGCCAGCAGCTTAACGCCCCAACAGGGGGCCCCATACAATGAGCAGTTCTTC.

This clone has only a few counts. V usage is TRBV4-2 and J usage is TRBJ2-7; D gene uncertain. Germline loops: CDR1 LGHNA, CDR2 YNFKEQ. The CDR3 is 15 residues long. Trimming took off 1 base at V and 2 bases at J, with 12 bases between the two ends. The CDR3 loop is CASSQAMDVTYEQYF. The CDR3 nucleotides read TGTGCCAGCAGCCAAGCGATGGATGTGACCTACGAGCAGTACTTC.

The chain employs TRBV6-6 and TRBJ2-5, with D possibly being TRBD2 (5 bases). The CDR3 runs 13 residues. The V end was cut by 10 bases, the J end by 2 bases, with 14 bases between. The germline gives CDR1 MNHNY, CDR2 SVGAGI (reference sequence). The CDR3 loop is CATTSRWQETQYF. The DNA of the CDR3 is TGTGCCACCACTAGTAGGTGGCAAGAGACCCAGTACTTC.

V gene TRBV6-1 combines with J gene TRBJ2-3; 10 positions agree with TRBD2. CDR1 and CDR2 from the germline V gene are MNHNS and SASEGT. V lost 2 bases and J lost 2; bases outside the gene matches: 1. The length of the CDR3 is 15 residues. The CDR3 protein is CASSELAGDTDTQYF. DNA of the CDR3: TGTGCCAGCAGTGAACTAGCGGGGGACACAGATACGCAGTATTTT.

A single count supports this clone. V is TRBV6-4 and J is TRBJ2-1; the match to TRBD2 covers 11 bases. This CDR3 has 18 residues. The J segment lost 5 bases and the V segment lost 9 bases, leaving 18 bases of the junction unmatched. Per the germline V gene, CDR1 is MRHNA and CDR2 is SNTAGT. CDR3 in DNA: TGTGCCAGACCGCCAGGGACTAGCGGAAAAGGATACAACAATGAGCAGTTCTTC. Encoded protein: CARPPGTSGKGYNNEQFF.

The V gene is TRBV6-5, the J gene TRBJ2-7, with 7 bases aligning to TRBD2. The CDR3 is made up of 14 amino acids. Germline CDR1 and CDR2: MNHEY and SVGAGI. The V and J ends lost 6 bases and 7 bases, in that order; junction bases with no gene match: 12. This CDR3 reads CASSKEGREREQYF. In DNA, the CDR3 is TGTGCCAGCAGCAAGGAAGGGAGGGAGCGGGAGCAGTACTTC.

This chain links TRBV5-1 with TRBJ2-3, with D perhaps TRBD1 (6 bases). The germline V and J ends were trimmed by 0 bases and 3 bases, with 14 bases remaining between them. Germline CDR1 is SGHRS and CDR2 is YFSETQ. This CDR3 spans 16 amino acids. The CDR3 DNA is TGCGCCAGCAGCTTGGCCGAAGGGGGTAGGACAGATACGCAGTATTTT. Its translation: CASSLAEGGRTDTQYF.

The count of this clone is one. This chain uses TRBV19 with TRBJ2-7; perhaps TRBD2 as D (5 bases). There are 14 residues in the CDR3. The V gene lost 1 base and the J gene lost 5 bases, with 12 bases spanning the gap. CDR1 and CDR2 (germline): LNHDA, SQIVND (reference sequence). The CDR3 is CASSIGVGLDEQYF. The DNA of the CDR3 is TGTGCCAGTAGTATAGGAGTCGGACTCGACGAGCAGTACTTC.

The chain is built from TRBV30 and TRBJ1-2, with TRBD1 matching 7 bases. Germline CDR1 GTSNPN, CDR2 SVGIG (reference sequence). The CDR3 runs 15 residues. The V segment lost 0 bases and the J segment 0 bases; nucleotides outside the gene matches: 4. The CDR3 bases are TGTGCCTGGAGTGTCGGACAGGTGTCTAACTATGGCTACACCTTC. It is translated as CAWSVGQVSNYGYTF.

The J gene is TRBJ2-3, the V gene TRBV5-6; 12 bases match TRBD2. This CDR3 region has 17 residues. From germline, CDR1 is SGHDT and CDR2 YYEEEE. Trimming cost V 7 bases and J 0 bases; bases outside gene matches: 9. The CDR3 nucleotides read TGTGCCAGCGGCCGACCGGGACTAGCGGGCAGCACAGATACGCAGTATTTT. This sequence encodes CASGRPGLAGSTDTQYF.

This chain uses TRBV9 with TRBJ2-7, with TRBD2 matching 7 bases. This CDR3 region has 15 residues. The V and J ends lost 4 bases and 3 bases, in that order; junction bases with no gene match: 10. Germline assignment: CDR1 SGDLS and CDR2 YYNGEE. This CDR3 reads CASSPEGGSYYEQYF. The CDR3 DNA reads TGTGCCAGCAGCCCAGAGGGCGGGAGTTACTACGAGCAGTACTTC.

V usage is TRBV7-9 and J usage is TRBJ2-3; D ambiguous. Germline V gene lookup returns CDR1 SEHNR and CDR2 FQNEAQ (reference sequence). The CDR3 totals 13 residues. The ends were cut back, 6 bases at V and 5 bases at J, with 12 bases in the middle. CDR3 loop: CASSILGVDTQYF. The CDR3 DNA is TGTGCCAGCAGTATTCTTGGGGTAGATACGCAGTATTTT. The full variable domain, completed using reference TRBV7-9 and TRBJ2-3, is DTGVSQNPRHKITKRGQNVTFRCDPISEHNRLYWYRQTLGQGPEFLTYFQNEAQLEKSRLLSDRFSAERPKGSFSTLEIQRTEQGDSAMYLCASSILGVDTQYFGPGTRLTVL.

The chain is built from TRBV4-2 and TRBJ1-2, with 8 bases fitting TRBD1. Trimming cost V 3 bases and J 8 bases; bases outside gene matches: 5. Germline V lookup: CDR1 LGHNA, CDR2 YNFKEQ. The CDR3 has 13 amino acids. DNA for the CDR3: TGTGCCAGCAGCCATCCCACAGGGGGAGGCTACACCTTC. Its protein is CASSHPTGGGYTF.

V gene TRBV5-1 combines with J gene TRBJ2-1; possible D gene TRBD2, 6 bases. Germline assignment: CDR1 SGHRS and CDR2 YFSETQ. Trimming left V 4 bases short and J 3 bases short, with 14 bases between. There are 15 residues in the CDR3. The CDR3 loop reads CASSRLAESYNEQFF. For the CDR3, the DNA is TGCGCCAGCAGCCGGTTAGCGGAGAGCTACAATGAGCAGTTCTTC.

This sequence joins TRBV28 and TRBJ1-5, with a weak D call TRBD1 (6 bases). Trimming left V 5 bases short and J 6 bases short, with 17 bases between. This CDR3 has 15 residues. CDR1 is MDHEN, CDR2 SYDVKM, per germline. The CDR3 loop reads CASSVRQGGGQPQHF. The DNA of the CDR3 is TGTGCCAGCAGTGTCAGACAAGGGGGAGGTCAGCCCCAGCATTTT. Full variable domain (outside the CDR3, taken from reference TRBV28 and TRBJ1-5): DVKVTQSSRYLVKRTGEKVFLECVQDMDHENMFWYRQDPGLGLRLIYFSYDVKMKEKGDIPEGYSVSREKKERFSLILESASTNQTSMYLCASSVRQGGGQPQHFGDGTRLSIL.

The chain carries TRBV9 and TRBJ2-7, with 8 positions matching TRBD1. Germline loops: CDR1 SGDLS, CDR2 YYNGEE. The CDR3 contains 14 residues. With 3 bases clipped from V and 5 bases from J, the junction kept 7 bases outside the gene matches. CDR3 protein: CASSDGQGLDEQYF. The CDR3 DNA reads TGTGCCAGCAGCGACGGACAGGGTCTCGACGAGCAGTACTTC.

V gene TRBV7-9 combines with J gene TRBJ2-3; D is unclear. Deletions cut 4 bases from V and 9 bases from J, with 8 bases between. The CDR3 loop spans 11 amino acids. Germline CDR1 and CDR2: SEHNR and FQNEAQ (reference sequence). The CDR3 spells CASSSLETQYF. The CDR3 DNA sequence: TGTGCCAGCAGCTCCCTCGAAACGCAGTATTTT.